Below are 5 T cell receptor beta chains sequenced from a single sample in a study of cytomegalovirus exposure and HLA in healthy donors. The PCR used 60 Vbeta and 13 Jbeta primers. Sequencing was performed with immunoSEQ multiplex PCR; in TCRdb, only in-frame clones are kept and a portion is missing. This repertoire shows fewer than 250,000 clones, around 83% found once; its top ten account for about 9.4%. The sequencing input was PBMCs. These TCRs come from a woman between 45 and 65 years old in good health and CMV-seropositive.

V and J are TRBV18 and TRBJ2-1; 9 nucleotides match TRBD1. Germline loops: CDR1 KGHSH, CDR2 LQKENI. This CDR3 is 16 amino acids long. The V gene end was trimmed by 3 bases and the J gene end by 0 bases; junction bases not matched to a gene: 3. This CDR3 is CASSPGTGSSYNEQFF. Here the CDR3 DNA reads TGTGCCAGCTCACCGGGGACAGGGAGCTCCTACAATGAGCAGTTCTTC.

J is TRBJ1-1 and V is TRBV28; maybe TRBD1 (6 bases). There are 12 residues in the CDR3. CDR1 is MDHEN and CDR2 is SYDVKM in the germline V gene. The V gene lost 3 bases and the J gene lost 13 bases, with 15 bases spanning the gap. The CDR3 here is CASSLTGSYGFF. DNA of the CDR3: TGTGCCAGCAGTTTGACAGGCTCGTATGGTTTCTTT.

Points on this clone: The same CDR3 can be traced to other DNA sequences in this sample. This chain links TRBV6-1 with TRBJ1-6; a weak D match, TRBD1 (5 bases). The V end was cut by 6 bases, the J end by 3 bases, with 9 bases between. CDR3 length equals 14 residues. Germline V gives CDR1 MNHNS, CDR2 SASEGT. CDR3 sequence reads: CASRGGSYNSPLHF. The CDR3 DNA is TGTGCCAGCAGGGGGGGTAGCTATAATTCACCCCTCCACTTT.

Here the CDR3 reads CASSRDRALDEQYF. The CDR3 nucleotides are TGTGCCAGCAGCCGGGACAGGGCCCTCGACGAGCAGTACTTC. The chain is built from TRBV6-1 and TRBJ2-7, with 9 bases matching TRBD1. This CDR3 spans 14 amino acids. Unmatched junction bases numbered 8, after V lost 6 bases and J lost 5 bases. Germline V gives CDR1 MNHNS, CDR2 SASEGT.

The CDR3 protein is CASTGRQVNSPLHF. The DNA of the CDR3 is TGTGCCAGCACCGGAAGACAGGTCAATTCACCCCTCCACTTT. The rearrangement links TRBV28 to TRBJ1-6; D is possibly TRBD1 (6 bases). Trimming removed 7 bases from V and 7 bases from J, with 14 bases in between. This CDR3 region has 14 residues. CDR1 MDHEN and CDR2 SYDVKM come from the germline V gene.